Presented here are 4 T cell receptor beta chains from one specimen sequenced in a study of radiotherapy plus CTLA-4 blockade in lung cancer. Sequenced by immunoSEQ multiplex PCR; TCRdb stores in-frame clones only, minus some. The sample lists around 130,000 clones, over 80% seen once, with 6.9% in the top ten. The sample was peripheral blood, taken from a patient treated with radiotherapy plus ipilimumab. The source of these receptors is a human donor with non-small cell lung cancer that progressed on radiotherapy plus ipilimumab.

Here the CDR3 DNA reads TGTGCCAGTAGTATAGCGGCAGGGGGCATTGAAGCTTTCTTT. This sequence encodes CASSIAAGGIEAFF. The chain combines TRBV19 with TRBJ1-1; the match to TRBD1 covers 8 bases. The CDR3 loop spans 14 amino acids. The V gene's germline CDR1 is LNHDA and CDR2 SQIVND (reference sequence). With V trimmed by 1 base and J by 7 bases, 5 bases remained unmatched.

The chain is built from TRBV7-8 and TRBJ1-2; D is uncertain. CDR3 length: 14 amino acids. Trimming left V 1 base short and J 4 bases short, with 10 bases between. Germline CDR1 reads SGHVS; CDR2 reads FQNEAQ. For the CDR3, the DNA is TGTGCCAGCAGCTTAGGAATACAGACCTATGGCTACACCTTC. Protein sequence: CASSLGIQTYGYTF.

The sample holds one count of this clone. The chain joins TRBV30 to TRBJ2-2; no firm D call. Germline V gives CDR1 GTSNPN, CDR2 SVGIG (reference sequence). With 1 base removed from V and 3 bases from J, the gap between germline ends came to 18 bases. The CDR3 has 17 amino acids. The chain's CDR3 is CAWSAIPLSLHTGELFF. CDR3 DNA: TGTGCCTGGAGTGCCATACCCCTCTCCCTACACACCGGGGAGCTGTTTTTT.

The chain recombines TRBV7-6 with TRBJ2-5; 8 bases align to TRBD2. After removal of 5 bases from V and 3 bases from J, the junction contained 17 bases not matched to a gene. This CDR3 region has 18 residues. Germline CDR1 is SGHVS and CDR2 is FNYEAQ. The CDR3 here is CASSPAPPPAGGEETQYF. CDR3 coding DNA: TGTGCCAGCAGCCCAGCACCCCCCCCGGCGGGAGGCGAAGAGACCCAGTACTTC.